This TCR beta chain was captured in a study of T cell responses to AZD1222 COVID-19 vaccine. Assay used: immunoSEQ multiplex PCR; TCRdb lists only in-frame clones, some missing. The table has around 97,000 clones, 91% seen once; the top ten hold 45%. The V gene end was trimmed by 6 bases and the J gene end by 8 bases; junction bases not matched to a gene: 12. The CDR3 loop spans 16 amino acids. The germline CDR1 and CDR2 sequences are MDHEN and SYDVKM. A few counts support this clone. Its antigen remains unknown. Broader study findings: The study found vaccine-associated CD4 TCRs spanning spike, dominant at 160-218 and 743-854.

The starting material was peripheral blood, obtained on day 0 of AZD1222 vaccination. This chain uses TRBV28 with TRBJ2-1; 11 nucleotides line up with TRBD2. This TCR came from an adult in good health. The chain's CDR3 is CASRRLAGQSFYEQFF. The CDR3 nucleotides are TGTGCCAGCAGAAGACTAGCGGGACAGAGCTTCTATGAGCAGTTCTTC. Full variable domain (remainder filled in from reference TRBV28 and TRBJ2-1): DVKVTQSSRYLVKRTGEKVFLECVQDMDHENMFWYRQDPGLGLRLIYFSYDVKMKEKGDIPEGYSVSREKKERFSLILESASTNQTSMYLCASRRLAGQSFYEQFFGPGTRLTVL.